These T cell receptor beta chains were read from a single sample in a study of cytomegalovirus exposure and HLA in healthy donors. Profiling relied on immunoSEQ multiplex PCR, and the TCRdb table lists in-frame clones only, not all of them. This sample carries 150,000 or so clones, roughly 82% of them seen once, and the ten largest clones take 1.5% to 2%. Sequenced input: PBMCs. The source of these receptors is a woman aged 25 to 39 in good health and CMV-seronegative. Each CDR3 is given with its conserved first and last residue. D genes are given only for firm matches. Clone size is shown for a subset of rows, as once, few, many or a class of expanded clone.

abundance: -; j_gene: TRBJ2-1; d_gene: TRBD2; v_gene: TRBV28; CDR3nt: TGTGCCAGCAGTTTAGTACTAGCGGGAGGGCCAAATGAGCAGTTCTTC; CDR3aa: CASSLVLAGGPNEQFF
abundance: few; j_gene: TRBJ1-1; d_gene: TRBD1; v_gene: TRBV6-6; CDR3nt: TGTGCCAGCATCTTTACAGGGGACACTGAAGCTTTCTTT; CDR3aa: CASIFTGDTEAFF
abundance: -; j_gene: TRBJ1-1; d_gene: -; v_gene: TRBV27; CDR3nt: TGTGCCAGCAGTTTATCGGCCTTTATGAACACTGAAGCTTTCTTT; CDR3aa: CASSLSAFMNTEAFF
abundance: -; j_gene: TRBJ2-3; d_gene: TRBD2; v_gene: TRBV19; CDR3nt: TGTGCCAGTAGTATACTTAGCGGGGGGGCTTCCTTCGGCACAGATACGCAGTATTTT; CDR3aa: CASSILSGGASFGTDTQYF
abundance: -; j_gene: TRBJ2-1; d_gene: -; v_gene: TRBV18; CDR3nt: TGTGCCAGCTCACCACTCACCAGAGGTGAGCAGTTCTTC; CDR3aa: CASSPLTRGEQFF
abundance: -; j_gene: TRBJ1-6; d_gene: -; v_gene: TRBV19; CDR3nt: TGTGCCAGCACTACCGGGACACGGAATAATTCACCCCTCCACTTT; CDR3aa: CASTTGTRNNSPLHF
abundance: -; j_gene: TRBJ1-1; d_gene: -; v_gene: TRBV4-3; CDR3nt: TGCGCCAGCACCTTAGACAGGAACACTGAAGCTTTCTTT; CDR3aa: CASTLDRNTEAFF
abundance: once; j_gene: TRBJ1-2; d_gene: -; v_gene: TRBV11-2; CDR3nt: TGTGCCAGCAGCTTGAACGGTGGCTACACCTTC; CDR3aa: CASSLNGGYTF
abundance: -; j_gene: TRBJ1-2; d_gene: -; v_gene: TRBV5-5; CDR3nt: TGTGCCAGCAGCATCGGACAGCTTCCTTATGGCTACACCTTC; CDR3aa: CASSIGQLPYGYTF
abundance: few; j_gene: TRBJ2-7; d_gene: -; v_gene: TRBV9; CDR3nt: TGTGCCAGCAGCCCCGGTACAGTTTACGAGCAGTACTTC; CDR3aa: CASSPGTVYEQYF
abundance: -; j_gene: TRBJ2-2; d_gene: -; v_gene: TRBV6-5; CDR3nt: TGTGCCAGCAGGCTACTCGGGTCGAACACCGGGGAGCTGTTTTTT; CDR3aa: CASRLLGSNTGELFF
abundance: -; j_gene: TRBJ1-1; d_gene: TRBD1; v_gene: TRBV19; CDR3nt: TGTGCCAGTAGTAGGGGGTGGACAGGGGTCGACACTGAAGCTTTCTTT; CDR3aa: CASSRGWTGVDTEAFF
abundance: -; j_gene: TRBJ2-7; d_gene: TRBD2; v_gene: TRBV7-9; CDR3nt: TGTTCCAGCAGCTTAGCGGGGCTAAGCTCCTACGAGCAGTACTTC; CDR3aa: CSSSLAGLSSYEQYF
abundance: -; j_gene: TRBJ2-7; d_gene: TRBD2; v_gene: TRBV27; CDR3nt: TGTGCCAGCAGTACCGGGACTAGCGGGGGGAACGAGCAGTACTTC; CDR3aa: CASSTGTSGGNEQYF
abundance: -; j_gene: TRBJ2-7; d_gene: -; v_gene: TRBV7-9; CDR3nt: TGTGCCAGCAGCGTGGACCTGGACACCTACGAGCAGTACTTC; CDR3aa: CASSVDLDTYEQYF
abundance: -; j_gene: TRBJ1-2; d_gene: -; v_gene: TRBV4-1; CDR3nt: TGCGCCAGCAGCCAAACAGGGACGGGAAACTATGGCTACACCTTC; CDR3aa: CASSQTGTGNYGYTF
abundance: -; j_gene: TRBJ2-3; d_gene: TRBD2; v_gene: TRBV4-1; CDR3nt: TGCGCCAGCAGCCCAGCCGACGGACTAGCGGGAGCCGCAGATACGCAGTATTTT; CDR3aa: CASSPADGLAGAADTQYF
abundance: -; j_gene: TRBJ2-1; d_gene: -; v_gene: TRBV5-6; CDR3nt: TGTGCCAGCAGCTCCTTATTATCTGAGCAGTTCTTC; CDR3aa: CASSSLLSEQFF
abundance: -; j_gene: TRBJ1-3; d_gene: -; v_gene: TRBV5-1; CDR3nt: TGCGCCAGCAGCTTGGGACTAGGAAACACCATATATTTT; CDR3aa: CASSLGLGNTIYF
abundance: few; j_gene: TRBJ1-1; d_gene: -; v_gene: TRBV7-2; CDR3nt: TGTGCCAGCGAGATCGGGGGAACAAGGGCTGAAGCTTTCTTT; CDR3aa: CASEIGGTRAEAFF
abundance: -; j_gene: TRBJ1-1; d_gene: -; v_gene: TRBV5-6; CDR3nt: TGTGCCAGCAGCGCGAAACACAGGACCATCAGAGCTTTCTTT; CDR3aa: CASSAKHRTIRAFF
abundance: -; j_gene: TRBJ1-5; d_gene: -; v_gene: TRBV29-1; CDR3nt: TGCAGCGTTTTTTGGGGGGGGCAGCCCCAGCATTTT; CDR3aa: CSVFWGGQPQHF
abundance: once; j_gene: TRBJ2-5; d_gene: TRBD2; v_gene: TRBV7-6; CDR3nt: TGTGCCAGCACCGAATTCCAGCGGGGGGAGACCCAGTACTTC; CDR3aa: CASTEFQRGETQYF
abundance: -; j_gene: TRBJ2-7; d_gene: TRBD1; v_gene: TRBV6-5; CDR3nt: TGTGCCAGCAAAGCCGGGACAGGGAATATCTACGAGCAGTACTTC; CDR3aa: CASKAGTGNIYEQYF
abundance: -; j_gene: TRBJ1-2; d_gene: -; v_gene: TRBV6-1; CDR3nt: TGTGCCAGCAGTGAAACGTCGGCAGGGCGCGGTGGCTACACCTTC; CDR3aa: CASSETSAGRGGYTF
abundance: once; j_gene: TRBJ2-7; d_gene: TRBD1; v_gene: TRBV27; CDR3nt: TGTGCCAGCAGTCTCCTTGTCTTGGGACAGAAGTCCTACGAGCAGTACTTC; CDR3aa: CASSLLVLGQKSYEQYF
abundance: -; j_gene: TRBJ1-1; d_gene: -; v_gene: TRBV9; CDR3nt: TGTGCCAGCAGCGTAGGACAGAGGACTGAAGCTTTCTTT; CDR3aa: CASSVGQRTEAFF
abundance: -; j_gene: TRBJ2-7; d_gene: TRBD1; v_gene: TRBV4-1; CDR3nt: TGCGCCAGCAGCCAAAATCCGGGACAGGGTTTGTACGAGCAGTACTTC; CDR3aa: CASSQNPGQGLYEQYF
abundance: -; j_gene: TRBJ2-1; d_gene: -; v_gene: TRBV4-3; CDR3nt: TGCGCCAGCAGCCAAGCGCCTGGCAGGCCGTTCTTC; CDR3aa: CASSQAPGRPFF
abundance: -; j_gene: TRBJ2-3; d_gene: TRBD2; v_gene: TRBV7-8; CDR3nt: TGTGCCAGCAGCCCCGGGACTAGCAGGAGCACAGATACGCAGTATTTT; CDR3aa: CASSPGTSRSTDTQYF
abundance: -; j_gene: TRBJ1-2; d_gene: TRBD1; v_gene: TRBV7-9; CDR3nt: TGTGCCAGCAGCTTAGCACAGGGGGGACTCCGTGGCTACACCTTC; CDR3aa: CASSLAQGGLRGYTF
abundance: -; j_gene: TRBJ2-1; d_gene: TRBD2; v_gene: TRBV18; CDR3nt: TGTGCCAGCTCACCACCGGCCAAGCGGGGGGACAATGAGCAGTTCTTC; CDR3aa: CASSPPAKRGDNEQFF
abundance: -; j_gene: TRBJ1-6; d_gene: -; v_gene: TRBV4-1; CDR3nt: TGCGCCAGCAGCCTGCGGAGTTCACCCCTCCACTTT; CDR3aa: CASSLRSSPLHF
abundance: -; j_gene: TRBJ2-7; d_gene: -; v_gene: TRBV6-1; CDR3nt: TGTGCCAGCAGTTTAGGGGGAGGGCGACCTTGGGAGCAGTACTTC; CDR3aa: CASSLGGGRPWEQYF
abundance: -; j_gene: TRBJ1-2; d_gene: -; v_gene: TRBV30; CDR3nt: TGTGCCTGGAGTGGTCAAATAACAACCCCGGGACACCCCGCTAACTATGGCTACACCTTC; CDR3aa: CAWSGQITTPGHPANYGYTF
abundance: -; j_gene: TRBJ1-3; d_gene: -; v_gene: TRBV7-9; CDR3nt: TGTGCCAGCAGCTGGTCGAGCTCTGGAAACACCATATATTTT; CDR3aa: CASSWSSSGNTIYF
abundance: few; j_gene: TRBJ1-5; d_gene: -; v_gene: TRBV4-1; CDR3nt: TGCGCCAGCAGCCAAGTGTGGGGGCTGGTGCAGCCCCAGCATTTT; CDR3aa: CASSQVWGLVQPQHF
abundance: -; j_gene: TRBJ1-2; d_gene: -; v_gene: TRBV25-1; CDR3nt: TGTGCCAGCAGTGAACGGCTAGGGGCCTACACCTTC; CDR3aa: CASSERLGAYTF
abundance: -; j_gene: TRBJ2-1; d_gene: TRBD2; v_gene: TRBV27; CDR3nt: TGTGCCAGCAGTTTATTCTATCGTCCTAGCGGGGGGGCCAATGAGCAGTTCTTC; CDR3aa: CASSLFYRPSGGANEQFF
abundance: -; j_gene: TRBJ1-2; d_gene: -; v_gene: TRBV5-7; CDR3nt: TGTGCCAGCAGCTTGTCACAGATCTATGGCTACCCCTTC; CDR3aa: CASSLSQIYGYPF
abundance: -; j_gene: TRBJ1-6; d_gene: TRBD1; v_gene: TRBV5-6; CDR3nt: TGTGCCAGCAGCCGTGGACAGGGGGCTTATAATTCACCCCTCCACTTT; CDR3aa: CASSRGQGAYNSPLHF